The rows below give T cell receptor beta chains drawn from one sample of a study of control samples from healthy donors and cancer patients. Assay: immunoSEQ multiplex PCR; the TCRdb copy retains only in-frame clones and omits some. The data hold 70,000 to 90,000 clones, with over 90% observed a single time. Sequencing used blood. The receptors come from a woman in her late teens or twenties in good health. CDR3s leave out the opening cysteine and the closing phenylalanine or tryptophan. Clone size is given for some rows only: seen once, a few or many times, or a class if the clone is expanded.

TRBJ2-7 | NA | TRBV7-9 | ASSRQTIGTGFHEQY
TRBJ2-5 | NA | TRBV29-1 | SVRRQLQETQY
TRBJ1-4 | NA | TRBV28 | ASSPDQLGGREKLF
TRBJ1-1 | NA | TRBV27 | ASSLDGNTEAF
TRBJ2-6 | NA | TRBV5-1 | VSSKGGGPSGANVLT
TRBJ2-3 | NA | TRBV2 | ASSEGVAVVDTQY
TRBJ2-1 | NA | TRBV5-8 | ASSPEGLSSYNEQF
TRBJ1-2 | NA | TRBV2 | ASSLEGLGYGYT
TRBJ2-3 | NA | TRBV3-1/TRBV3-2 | ASIGGDTQY
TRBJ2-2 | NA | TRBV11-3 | ASSLGSGGELF
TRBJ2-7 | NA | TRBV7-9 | ASSSGHTPGEQY
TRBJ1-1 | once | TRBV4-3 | ASSQEVANTEAF
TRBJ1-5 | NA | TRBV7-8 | ASSLTRGDSNQPQH
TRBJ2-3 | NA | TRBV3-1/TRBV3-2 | ATGGSGTINQPTDTQY
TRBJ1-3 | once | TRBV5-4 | ASSSRGFGTIY
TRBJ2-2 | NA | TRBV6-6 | ASSYDTSAGELF
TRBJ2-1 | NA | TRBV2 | ASSEGGYEQF
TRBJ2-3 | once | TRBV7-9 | ASSFKVAGVVTDTQY
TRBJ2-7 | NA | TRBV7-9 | ASSLVGPYEQY
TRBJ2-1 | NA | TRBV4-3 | ASSQEISGLAGRIEQF
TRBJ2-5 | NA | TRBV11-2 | ASSLGPGGQETQY
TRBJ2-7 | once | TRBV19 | ASSMFWEYEQY
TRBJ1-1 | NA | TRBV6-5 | ASSSAQAGVVAEAF
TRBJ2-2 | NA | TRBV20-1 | SAYTGELF
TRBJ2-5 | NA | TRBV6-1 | ASSEGGLALGETQY